Included here is one TCR beta chain sequence, with context. Germline CDR1 WSHSY, CDR2 SAAADI. V was trimmed by 3 bases and J by 3 bases, leaving 17 bases between them. This CDR3 is built from 16 residues. These data are taken from a study of blood T cell repertoires in COVID-19. Sequencing used immunoSEQ multiplex PCR; TCRdb keeps in-frame clones, though not all of them. The data show around 56,000 clones, with around 87% seen just once and about 7% held by the top ten. This sequence was found in a man between 60 and 75 years old with active or convalescent COVID-19. The chain links TRBV10-2 to TRBJ1-2; a possible D gene is TRBD1 (5 bases). The sequenced material came from peripheral blood. This chain's CDR3 is CASSEYRTGSDYGYTF. DNA for the CDR3: TGCGCCAGCAGTGAATACCGCACAGGATCAGACTATGGCTACACCTTC.